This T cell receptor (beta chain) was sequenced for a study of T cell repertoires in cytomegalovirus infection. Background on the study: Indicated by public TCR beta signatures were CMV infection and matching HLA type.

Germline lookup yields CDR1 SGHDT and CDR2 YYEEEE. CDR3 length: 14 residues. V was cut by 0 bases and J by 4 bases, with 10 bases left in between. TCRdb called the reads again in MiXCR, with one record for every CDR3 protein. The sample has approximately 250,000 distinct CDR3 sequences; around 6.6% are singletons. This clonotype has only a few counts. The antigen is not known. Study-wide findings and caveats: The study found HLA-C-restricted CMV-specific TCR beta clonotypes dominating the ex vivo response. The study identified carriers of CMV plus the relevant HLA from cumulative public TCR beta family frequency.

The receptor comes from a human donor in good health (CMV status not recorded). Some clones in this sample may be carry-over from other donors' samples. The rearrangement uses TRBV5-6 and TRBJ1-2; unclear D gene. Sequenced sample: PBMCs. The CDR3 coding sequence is TGTGCCAGCAGCTTGGGGGCGGACTCCTATGGCTACACCTTC. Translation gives CASSLGADSYGYTF.